This TCR beta chain is from a study of beta chain features in type 1 diabetes. Study-wide results and caveats: Type 1 diabetes patients showed fewer insertions and more deletions at VDJ junctions. There was a moderate but significant shortening of TCRB CDR3s in all four CD4+ subsets of Type 1 diabetes patients. Researchers cautioned that cDNA sequencing could over-represent cells with high TCR expression.

CDR1 and CDR2 (germline): DFQATT, SNEGSKA (reference sequence). This CDR3 is built from 11 residues. V lost 5 bases and J 4 bases, leaving 8 bases between the germline ends. As regards this clone: Its specificity is unknown.

Reverse transcribing all isolated RNA meant expressed TCRB transcripts were sequenced. Produced via immunoSEQ multiplex PCR; TCRdb's table is partial and in-frame only. The data contain 140,000 to 150,000 clones, about 12% of them singletons. This clonotype originated in a man aged 18 to 35 with type 1 diabetes. Sample: central memory CD4+ T cells from blood. The chain joins TRBV20-1 to TRBJ1-2; the D is unclear. Written as DNA, the CDR3 is TGCAGTGCTTTCGGACCCTATGGCTACACCTTC. This encodes CSAFGPYGYTF.